This T cell receptor beta chain is drawn from a study of cytomegalovirus exposure and HLA in healthy donors. Study results and limitations: For cytomegalovirus status, the classifier reportedly gave diagnoses with high specificity and sensitivity.

The PCR had 60 Vbeta and 13 Jbeta primers. Method: immunoSEQ multiplex PCR; TCRdb's copy keeps in-frame clones and lacks some. The sample shows about 150,000 clones, around 80% of them seen only once. Points on this clone: Antigen specificity is unknown.

The J segment lost 5 bases and the V segment lost 1 base, leaving 7 bases of the junction unmatched. CDR1 and CDR2 (germline): SGHVS, FQNEAQ. The CDR3 spans 17 residues. Sequencing input: PBMCs. The receptor was isolated from a woman between 25 and 40 years old in good health and CMV-seropositive. This rearrangement joins TRBV7-8 to TRBJ2-2, with TRBD2 matching over 10 bases. CDR3 protein: CASSLGGSGRYTGELFF. The CDR3 DNA follows: TGTGCCAGCAGCTTAGGCGGTAGCGGGAGGTATACCGGGGAGCTGTTTTTT.